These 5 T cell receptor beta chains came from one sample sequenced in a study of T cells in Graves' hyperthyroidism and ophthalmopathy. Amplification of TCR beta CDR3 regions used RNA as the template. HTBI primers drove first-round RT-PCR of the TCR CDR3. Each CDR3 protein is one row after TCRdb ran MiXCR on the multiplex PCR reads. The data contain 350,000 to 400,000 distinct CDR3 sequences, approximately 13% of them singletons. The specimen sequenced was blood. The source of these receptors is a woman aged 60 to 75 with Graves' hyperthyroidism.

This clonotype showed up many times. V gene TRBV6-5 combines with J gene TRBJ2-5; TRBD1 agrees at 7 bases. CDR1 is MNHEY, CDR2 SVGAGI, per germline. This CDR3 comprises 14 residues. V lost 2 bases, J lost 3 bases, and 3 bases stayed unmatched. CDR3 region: CASSYLGQKETQYF. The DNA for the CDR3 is TGTGCCAGCAGTTACCTGGGACAGAAAGAGACCCAGTACTTC.

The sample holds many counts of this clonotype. In DNA form, the CDR3 reads TGTGCCTGGAGGCTAGCGGGAGGGCCGGGAAATGAGCAGTTCTTC. It specifies CAWRLAGGPGNEQFF. This rearrangement joins TRBV30 to TRBJ2-1; 12 nucleotides match TRBD2. The CDR3 runs 15 residues. V trimming: 3 bases; J trimming: 7 bases; junction bases outside the gene matches: 7. Germline V gene lookup returns CDR1 GTSNPN and CDR2 SVGIG (reference sequence).

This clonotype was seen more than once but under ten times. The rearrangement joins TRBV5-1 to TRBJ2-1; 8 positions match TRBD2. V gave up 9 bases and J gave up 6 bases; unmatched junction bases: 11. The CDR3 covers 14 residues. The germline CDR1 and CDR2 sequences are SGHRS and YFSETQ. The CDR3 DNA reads TGCGCCACCCAAAGGGGCGGGAGGCCCAATGAGCAGTTCTTC. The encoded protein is CATQRGGRPNEQFF.

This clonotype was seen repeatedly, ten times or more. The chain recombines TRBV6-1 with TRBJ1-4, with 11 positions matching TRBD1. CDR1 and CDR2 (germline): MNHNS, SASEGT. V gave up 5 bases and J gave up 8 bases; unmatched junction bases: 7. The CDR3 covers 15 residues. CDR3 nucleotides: TGTGCCAGCAGTCCAGGGACAGGGGGGCGCGAAAAACTGTTTTTT. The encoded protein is CASSPGTGGREKLFF.

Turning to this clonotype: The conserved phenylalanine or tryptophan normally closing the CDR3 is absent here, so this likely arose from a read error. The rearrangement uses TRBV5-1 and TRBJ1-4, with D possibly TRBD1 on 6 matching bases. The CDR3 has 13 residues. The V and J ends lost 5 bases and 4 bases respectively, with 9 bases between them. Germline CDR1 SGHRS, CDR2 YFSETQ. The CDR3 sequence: CASRDSSNEKLFS. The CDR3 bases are TGCGCCAGCAGGGACAGTAGTAATGAAAAACTGTTTTCT.